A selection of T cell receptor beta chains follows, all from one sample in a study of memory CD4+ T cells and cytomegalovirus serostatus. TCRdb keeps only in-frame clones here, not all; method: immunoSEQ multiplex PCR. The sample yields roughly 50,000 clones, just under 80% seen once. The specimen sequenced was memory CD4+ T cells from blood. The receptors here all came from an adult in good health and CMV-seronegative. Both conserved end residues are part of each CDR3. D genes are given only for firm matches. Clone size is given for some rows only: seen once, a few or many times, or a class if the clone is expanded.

CDR3aa: CSVEGQGRYEQYF
CDR3nt: TGCAGCGTTGAAGGACAGGGCCGGTACGAGCAGTACTTC
j_gene: TRBJ2-7
d_gene: TRBD1
abundance: -
v_gene: TRBV29-1

CDR3aa: CASSIDINSPLHF
CDR3nt: TGTGCCAGCAGCATTGACATTAATTCACCCCTCCACTTT
j_gene: TRBJ1-6
d_gene: -
abundance: -
v_gene: TRBV5-4

CDR3aa: CASSFRPTSTSYEQYF
CDR3nt: TGTGCCAGCAGCTTCCGACCGACATCGACCTCCTACGAGCAGTACTTC
j_gene: TRBJ2-7
d_gene: -
abundance: -
v_gene: TRBV7-8

CDR3aa: CASSPRPGQGDTGELFF
CDR3nt: TGTGCCAGCAGTCCCAGGCCGGGACAGGGGGACACCGGGGAGCTGTTTTTT
j_gene: TRBJ2-2
d_gene: TRBD1
abundance: -
v_gene: TRBV25-1

CDR3aa: CATSRGTGTTNEQFF
CDR3nt: TGTGCCACCAGCCGGGGGACAGGAACAACTAATGAGCAGTTCTTC
j_gene: TRBJ2-1
d_gene: TRBD1
abundance: -
v_gene: TRBV15

CDR3aa: CASSQDRTSTYNEQFF
CDR3nt: TGCGCCAGCAGCCAAGATAGGACTAGCACCTACAATGAGCAGTTCTTC
j_gene: TRBJ2-1
d_gene: TRBD2
abundance: -
v_gene: TRBV4-1

CDR3aa: CATLPGTGYEQYF
CDR3nt: TGTGCCACGTTGCCCGGGACAGGCTACGAGCAGTACTTC
j_gene: TRBJ2-7
d_gene: TRBD1
abundance: -
v_gene: TRBV10-3

CDR3aa: CATARQDSYEQYF
CDR3nt: TGTGCCACCGCCCGACAGGACTCCTACGAGCAGTACTTC
j_gene: TRBJ2-7
d_gene: -
abundance: -
v_gene: TRBV6-1

CDR3aa: CASSSLAGARETQYF
CDR3nt: TGTGCCAGCAGTTCACTAGCGGGAGCCCGTGAGACCCAGTACTTC
j_gene: TRBJ2-5
d_gene: TRBD2
abundance: once
v_gene: TRBV27

CDR3aa: CASSPRQGDTYEQYF
CDR3nt: TGTGCCAGCAGCCCTCGACAGGGCGATACTTACGAGCAGTACTTC
j_gene: TRBJ2-7
d_gene: TRBD1
abundance: -
v_gene: TRBV9

CDR3aa: CASSLHWTSSGNTIYF
CDR3nt: TGTGCCAGCAGCCTCCACTGGACCAGCTCTGGAAACACCATATATTTT
j_gene: TRBJ1-3
d_gene: -
abundance: -
v_gene: TRBV13

CDR3aa: CASSLGTSVKTYEQYF
CDR3nt: TGTGCCAGCAGTTTGGGGACTAGCGTCAAAACCTACGAGCAGTACTTC
j_gene: TRBJ2-7
d_gene: TRBD2
abundance: -
v_gene: TRBV28

CDR3aa: CASSSTRVAGEFF
CDR3nt: TGTGCCAGCAGTTCCACCAGGGTAGCGGGAGAGTTCTTC
j_gene: TRBJ2-1
d_gene: TRBD2
abundance: -
v_gene: TRBV27

CDR3aa: CASSSLAQEQYF
CDR3nt: TGTGCCAGCTCAAGCCTAGCCCAAGAGCAGTACTTC
j_gene: TRBJ2-7
d_gene: -
abundance: -
v_gene: TRBV18

CDR3aa: CASLGAGNTGELFF
CDR3nt: TGCGCCAGCTTAGGGGCGGGGAACACCGGGGAGCTGTTTTTT
j_gene: TRBJ2-2
d_gene: -
abundance: -
v_gene: TRBV5-1

CDR3aa: CATLPRDNIQYF
CDR3nt: TGTGCCACCTTACCCAGGGACAACATTCAGTACTTC
j_gene: TRBJ2-4
d_gene: -
abundance: -
v_gene: TRBV19

CDR3aa: CASSHPPRPDTEAFF
CDR3nt: TGCGCCAGCAGCCATCCCCCAAGGCCGGACACTGAAGCTTTCTTT
j_gene: TRBJ1-1
d_gene: -
abundance: -
v_gene: TRBV5-1

CDR3aa: CASSLSRELFF
CDR3nt: TGTGCCAGCAGCTTATCCCGGGAGCTGTTTTTT
j_gene: TRBJ2-2
d_gene: -
abundance: -
v_gene: TRBV12-1

CDR3aa: CASSLAGAPTDTQYF
CDR3nt: TGTGCCAGCAGCTTAGCGGGAGCCCCCACAGATACGCAGTATTTT
j_gene: TRBJ2-3
d_gene: -
abundance: -
v_gene: TRBV7-2

CDR3aa: CASSDRGYEQYF
CDR3nt: TGTGCCAGCAGTGACAGGGGCTACGAGCAGTACTTC
j_gene: TRBJ2-7
d_gene: -
abundance: -
v_gene: TRBV25-1

CDR3aa: CASTPSGGPWDTQYF
CDR3nt: TGCGCCAGCACCCCCTCGGGGGGGCCTTGGGATACGCAGTATTTT
j_gene: TRBJ2-3
d_gene: TRBD2
abundance: -
v_gene: TRBV4-1

CDR3aa: CATSRGGREDTQYF
CDR3nt: TGTGCCACCAGCAGAGGAGGGCGGGAAGATACGCAGTATTTT
j_gene: TRBJ2-3
d_gene: -
abundance: -
v_gene: TRBV15

CDR3aa: CASSLLSTGATEAFF
CDR3nt: TGCGCCAGCAGCCTATTGTCGACAGGTGCCACTGAAGCTTTCTTT
j_gene: TRBJ1-1
d_gene: -
abundance: -
v_gene: TRBV5-1

CDR3aa: CASSQETQGLGNTIYF
CDR3nt: TGCGCCAGCAGCCAAGAGACCCAGGGATTAGGAAACACCATATATTTT
j_gene: TRBJ1-3
d_gene: -
abundance: -
v_gene: TRBV4-1

CDR3aa: CASSPTVYNEQFF
CDR3nt: TGTGCCAGCTCACCGACAGTATACAATGAGCAGTTCTTC
j_gene: TRBJ2-1
d_gene: -
abundance: -
v_gene: TRBV18

CDR3aa: CASSQLRGANEQYF
CDR3nt: TGTGCCAGCAGTCAATTGAGGGGAGCGAACGAGCAGTACTTC
j_gene: TRBJ2-7
d_gene: -
abundance: -
v_gene: TRBV28

CDR3aa: CSADRAAEAFF
CDR3nt: TGCAGTGCGGACAGGGCCGCTGAAGCTTTCTTT
j_gene: TRBJ1-1
d_gene: TRBD1
abundance: -
v_gene: TRBV20-1

CDR3aa: CASSLGASTNEKLFF
CDR3nt: TGTGCCAGCAGCCTTGGGGCCTCAACTAATGAAAAACTGTTTTTT
j_gene: TRBJ1-4
d_gene: -
abundance: -
v_gene: TRBV11-2

CDR3aa: CASSSTSPTQYF
CDR3nt: TGTGCCAGCAGCTCCACTTCTCCTACGCAGTACTTC
j_gene: TRBJ2-7
d_gene: -
abundance: -
v_gene: TRBV7-2

CDR3aa: CAISESPPHSPLHF
CDR3nt: TGTGCCATCAGTGAGTCCCCGCCCCACTCACCCCTCCACTTT
j_gene: TRBJ1-6
d_gene: -
abundance: -
v_gene: TRBV10-3

CDR3aa: CATSRAGDGGYTF
CDR3nt: TGTGCCACCAGCAGAGCAGGGGATGGAGGCTACACCTTC
j_gene: TRBJ1-2
d_gene: -
abundance: -
v_gene: TRBV15

CDR3aa: CASREPGSPREQFF
CDR3nt: TGTGCCAGCAGGGAACCCGGGTCCCCGAGAGAGCAGTTCTTC
j_gene: TRBJ2-1
d_gene: -
abundance: many
v_gene: TRBV27

CDR3aa: CASSLRSGQGFLEQYF
CDR3nt: TGTGCCAGCAGCTTAAGGTCGGGACAGGGGTTTCTCGAGCAGTACTTC
j_gene: TRBJ2-7
d_gene: TRBD1
abundance: -
v_gene: TRBV7-6

CDR3aa: CASRSPGDTIYF
CDR3nt: TGTGCCAGCAGGTCTCCAGGGGACACCATATATTTT
j_gene: TRBJ1-3
d_gene: -
abundance: few
v_gene: TRBV27

CDR3aa: CASKPGPQGSSYEQYF
CDR3nt: TGCGCCAGCAAGCCCGGGCCACAGGGTAGCTCCTACGAGCAGTACTTC
j_gene: TRBJ2-7
d_gene: -
abundance: -
v_gene: TRBV4-1

CDR3aa: CASTKTTGGGELFF
CDR3nt: TGTGCCAGCACCAAAACGACAGGGGGCGGGGAGCTGTTTTTT
j_gene: TRBJ2-2
d_gene: TRBD1
abundance: -
v_gene: TRBV18

CDR3aa: CASSRRTSGGSSTDTQYF
CDR3nt: TGTGCCAGCAGTCGCCGGACTAGCGGGGGATCTAGCACAGATACGCAGTATTTT
j_gene: TRBJ2-3
d_gene: TRBD2
abundance: few
v_gene: TRBV27

CDR3aa: CASSAQGNEKLFF
CDR3nt: TGTGCCAGCAGCGCGCAGGGAAACGAAAAACTGTTTTTT
j_gene: TRBJ1-4
d_gene: -
abundance: -
v_gene: TRBV7-2

CDR3aa: CASSQGSGGGYNEQFF
CDR3nt: TGTGCCAGCAGCCAAGGATCGGGAGGGGGCTACAATGAGCAGTTCTTC
j_gene: TRBJ2-1
d_gene: TRBD2
abundance: -
v_gene: TRBV14

CDR3aa: CASSEKGGQGAFGELFF
CDR3nt: TGTGCCAGCAGTGAAAAGGGAGGACAGGGGGCGTTCGGGGAGCTGTTTTTT
j_gene: TRBJ2-2
d_gene: TRBD1
abundance: -
v_gene: TRBV25-1

CDR3aa: CASSKSFGTGSSYNSPLHF
CDR3nt: TGTGCCAGCTCGAAAAGTTTCGGGACAGGCAGCTCCTATAATTCACCCCTCCACTTT
j_gene: TRBJ1-6
d_gene: TRBD1
abundance: -
v_gene: TRBV2

CDR3aa: CASSDIDRDLSTDTQYF
CDR3nt: TGTGCCAGCAGCGACATCGACAGGGACCTCAGCACAGATACGCAGTATTTT
j_gene: TRBJ2-3
d_gene: TRBD1
abundance: -
v_gene: TRBV14

CDR3aa: CASSETVHQPQHF
CDR3nt: TGTGCCAGCAGCGAAACTGTCCATCAGCCCCAGCATTTT
j_gene: TRBJ1-5
d_gene: -
abundance: few
v_gene: TRBV11-2

CDR3aa: CASRSRGVEYGYTF
CDR3nt: TGTGCCAGCAGGAGCCGTGGTGTGGAGTATGGCTACACCTTC
j_gene: TRBJ1-2
d_gene: -
abundance: -
v_gene: TRBV2

CDR3aa: CASQGNLGFNEQYF
CDR3nt: TGTGCCAGCCAAGGGAACCTGGGCTTCAACGAGCAGTACTTC
j_gene: TRBJ2-7
d_gene: -
abundance: once
v_gene: TRBV28

CDR3aa: CASSYVTDTQYF
CDR3nt: TGTGCCAGCAGCTACGTTACAGATACGCAGTATTTT
j_gene: TRBJ2-3
d_gene: -
abundance: few
v_gene: TRBV7-9

CDR3aa: CSVELGVAGGRYEQYF
CDR3nt: TGCAGCGTTGAACTGGGAGTGGCAGGGGGTCGTTACGAGCAGTACTTC
j_gene: TRBJ2-7
d_gene: TRBD1
abundance: once
v_gene: TRBV29-1

CDR3aa: CASSPAGLDTQYF
CDR3nt: TGTGCCAGTAGTCCCGCAGGCCTTGATACGCAGTATTTT
j_gene: TRBJ2-3
d_gene: -
abundance: -
v_gene: TRBV19

CDR3aa: CASANTEAFF
CDR3nt: TGTGCCAGCGCCAACACTGAAGCTTTCTTT
j_gene: TRBJ1-1
d_gene: -
abundance: -
v_gene: TRBV18